This T cell receptor beta chain appears in the sequencing data of a study of OX40 agonist ivuxolimab in advanced cancers. This clone was counted a single time. Per germline, CDR1 SQVTM and CDR2 ANQGSEA. V was pared by 5 bases and J by 3 bases, with 7 bases of the junction left unmatched. The CDR3 totals 13 residues. The table came from immunoSEQ multiplex PCR; TCRdb's copy has only in-frame clones and leaves some out. The data hold roughly 80,000 clones, with around four fifths observed a single time. This sample comprised CD4+ or CD8+ T cells sorted from blood, obtained in a trial of the OX40 agonist ivuxolimab. The J gene is TRBJ2-7, the V gene TRBV29-1, with 7 bases matching TRBD1. This TCR was sampled from an adult with an advanced solid tumor such as melanoma, head and neck, liver or kidney cancer. The CDR3 DNA follows: TGCAGCGTTCAAGGGACAGCTAACTACGAGCAGTACTTC. Translation gives CSVQGTANYEQYF.